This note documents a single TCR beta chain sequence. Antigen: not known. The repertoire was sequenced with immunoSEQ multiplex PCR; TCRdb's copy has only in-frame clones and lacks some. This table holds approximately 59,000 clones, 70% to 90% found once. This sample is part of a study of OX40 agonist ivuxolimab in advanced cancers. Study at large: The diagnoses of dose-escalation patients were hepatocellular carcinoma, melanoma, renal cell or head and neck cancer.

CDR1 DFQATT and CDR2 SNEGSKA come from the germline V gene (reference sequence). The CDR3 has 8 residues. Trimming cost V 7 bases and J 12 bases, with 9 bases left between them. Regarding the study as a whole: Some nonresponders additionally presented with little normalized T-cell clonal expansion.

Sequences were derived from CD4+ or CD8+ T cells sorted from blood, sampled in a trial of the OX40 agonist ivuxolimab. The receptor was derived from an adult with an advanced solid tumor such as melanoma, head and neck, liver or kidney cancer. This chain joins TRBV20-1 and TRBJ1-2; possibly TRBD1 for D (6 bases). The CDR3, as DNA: TGCAGTGTTACAGGGCACACCTTC. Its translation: CSVTGHTF.